These 28 T cell receptor beta chains originate from one sample sequenced in a study of a mutant IDH1 vaccine in newly diagnosed glioma. Assay used: immunoSEQ multiplex PCR; TCRdb lists only in-frame clones, some missing. Among around 65,000 clones listed, about 80% were seen once. Their antigens remain unidentified. Time point described: week 11, during vaccination. Each dose of the vaccine consisted of 300 ug of mutant IDH1 20-mer peptide, with topical imiquimod. The material was PBMCs, obtained from a glioma patient whose treatment included an IDH1 peptide vaccine. The origin of the receptors is a man aged 45 to 65 with glioma.

The genes are TRBV11-3 and TRBJ2-1; D gene ambiguous. Trimming cost V 3 bases and J 5 bases, with 5 bases left between them. CDR1 is SGHNT, CDR2 YENEEA, per germline. The length of the CDR3 is 12 residues. Written as DNA, the CDR3 is TGTGCCAGCAGCTTTAGTGACAATGAGCAGTTCTTC. Amino acid sequence: CASSFSDNEQFF. Complete variable domain (other parts from reference TRBV11-3 and TRBJ2-1): EAGVVQSPRYKIIEKKQPVAFWCNPISGHNTLYWYLQNLGQGPELLIRYENEEAVDDSQLPKDRFSAERLKGVDSTLKIQPAELGDSAVYLCASSFSDNEQFFGPGTRLTVL.

The chain links TRBV11-3 to TRBJ2-7; perhaps TRBD2 as D (6 bases). Per the germline V gene, CDR1 is SGHNT and CDR2 is YENEEA. Trimming took 4 bases from V and 7 from J, leaving 17 bases between them. The CDR3 is 14 amino acids. For the CDR3, the DNA is TGTGCCAGCAGCTCAGCGGGCGCAACCTGGGAGCAGTACTTC. Protein: CASSSAGATWEQYF.

The chain couples TRBV27 to TRBJ1-2; a possible D gene is TRBD1 (6 bases). The CDR3 length is 15 residues. CDR1 is MNHEY, CDR2 SMNVEV, per germline (reference sequence). V was trimmed by 2 bases and J by 5 bases, leaving 15 bases between them. The CDR3 loop is CASSLARGRGYGYTF. Written as DNA, the CDR3 is TGTGCCAGCAGTTTAGCCAGGGGCCGAGGTTATGGCTACACCTTC.

In regard to this clone: The junction and the germline gene differ at one end; a read error may be behind it. The V gene is TRBV4-2, the J gene TRBJ1-4; D is possibly TRBD1 (5 bases). CDR1 and CDR2 (germline): LGHNA, YNFKEQ. The CDR3 is 15 residues long. The CDR3: CASTQGRGVNEKLFF. CDR3 nucleotide sequence: TGTGCCAGCACCCAAGGGCGAGGGGTAAATGAAAAACTGTTTTTT.

This chain links TRBV27 with TRBJ2-7; D not resolved. Trimming removed 3 bases from V and 2 bases from J, with 14 bases in between. The CDR3 covers 15 residues. In germline, CDR1 is MNHEY, CDR2 SMNVEV (reference sequence). The CDR3 sequence: CASSLVSAPPYEQYF. CDR3 nucleotides: TGTGCCAGCAGTTTGGTGAGCGCCCCGCCCTACGAGCAGTACTTC.

The chain links TRBV5-1 to TRBJ2-7; D is unresolved. Trimming pared 2 bases from V and 2 bases from J, leaving 8 bases between. The CDR3 loop spans 13 amino acids. Germline CDR1 SGHRS, CDR2 YFSETQ. The CDR3 DNA reads as TGCGCCAGCAGCTTTGGCAGAGCCTACGAGCAGTACTTC. Protein product: CASSFGRAYEQYF.

V gene TRBV11-2 combines with J gene TRBJ2-5; 12 bases align to TRBD2. The CDR3 has 14 residues. Looked up from germline, CDR1 is SGHAT and CDR2 is FQNNGV. Trimming removed 6 bases from V and 5 bases from J; junction bases left unmatched: 4. The CDR3 here is CASRRLAGAETQYF. As DNA, the CDR3 is TGTGCCAGCAGGAGACTAGCGGGGGCGGAGACCCAGTACTTC.

V gene TRBV5-5 combines with J gene TRBJ1-1; D possibly corresponds to TRBD1 (6 bases). Trimming removed 6 bases from V and 14 bases from J, with 26 bases in between. Germline V CDR1 and CDR2: SGHKS, YYEKEE (reference sequence). This CDR3 comprises 14 residues. CDR3 coding DNA: TGTGCCAGCAAGGAATTTCAGGGGCAATCAACAAGCTTCTTT. It translates to CASKEFQGQSTSFF.

This chain links TRBV5-1 with TRBJ2-7; D is ambiguous. Germline CDR1 SGHRS, CDR2 YFSETQ. The CDR3 sequence is 14 residues long. The V end lost 0 bases, the J end lost 4 bases, and 11 bases lay between the germline ends. CDR3 loop: CASSLEGFGYEQYF. The CDR3 coding sequence is TGCGCCAGCAGCTTGGAGGGATTCGGGTACGAGCAGTACTTC. The full variable domain, in which reference TRBV5-1 and TRBJ2-7 provide the parts outside the CDR3, is KAGVTQTPRYLIKTRGQQVTLSCSPISGHRSVSWYQQTPGQGLQFLFEYFSETQRNKGNFPGRFSGRQFSNSRSEMNVSTLELGDSALYLCASSLEGFGYEQYFGPGTRLTVT.

The genes are TRBV19 and TRBJ1-3; 8 positions agree with TRBD1. V dropped 10 bases and J dropped 0; count of bases not matched to a gene: 2. The CDR3 runs to 13 residues. Germline V gene data show CDR1 as LNHDA and CDR2 as SQIVND (reference sequence). CDR3 in amino acids: CATDRGSGNTIYF. The CDR3 DNA is TGTGCCACCGACAGGGGCTCTGGAAACACCATATATTTT.

The genes are TRBV10-3 and TRBJ2-5; D may be TRBD1 (5 bases). CDR3 length equals 14 residues. In germline, CDR1 is ENHRY, CDR2 SYGVKD. Trimming took off 6 bases at V and 5 bases at J, with 16 bases between the two ends. Here the CDR3 reads CAISFDQGRETQYF. For the CDR3, the DNA is TGTGCCATCAGCTTCGACCAGGGCCGGGAGACCCAGTACTTC.

The genes are TRBV18 and TRBJ2-5; unclear D gene. The germline V gene has CDR1 KGHSH and CDR2 LQKENI. V lost 3 bases and J 2 bases, leaving 7 bases between the germline ends. CDR3 length: 13 residues. CDR3 region: CASSPTIQETQYF. In nucleotides, the CDR3 is TGTGCCAGCTCACCGACAATTCAAGAGACCCAGTACTTC.

The chain carries TRBV9 and TRBJ2-5, with D possibly being TRBD1 or TRBD2 (5 bases each). V lost 3 bases, J lost 5 bases, and 14 bases lay in between. CDR1 SGDLS and CDR2 YYNGEE come from the germline V gene. This CDR3 spans 14 amino acids. The CDR3, as DNA: TGTGCCAGCAGCGCCCGGGACCGACGGGAGACCCAGTACTTC. Translated: CASSARDRRETQYF.

V usage is TRBV4-3 and J usage is TRBJ2-7, with D perhaps TRBD2 (5 bases). The CDR3 extends over 15 amino acids. Between the trimmed V and J ends, which lost 0 bases and 6 bases, there was a span of 15 bases. Germline CDR1 reads LGHNA; CDR2 reads YSLEER. In nucleotides, the CDR3 is TGCGCCAGCAGCCAAGACTACCGGACTGACGCCGAGCAGTACTTC. Its protein is CASSQDYRTDAEQYF.

The rearrangement links TRBV6-5 to TRBJ2-7; 10 bases match TRBD1. The CDR3 covers 13 residues. The V and J ends lost 7 bases and 6 bases, in that order; junction bases with no gene match: 6. CDR1 and CDR2 (germline): MNHEY, SVGAGI. CDR3 sequence reads: CASTPRTGGEQYF. CDR3 DNA sequence: TGTGCCAGCACTCCGAGGACAGGGGGCGAGCAGTACTTC.

This chain uses TRBV4-1 with TRBJ2-1, with TRBD2 as a possible D gene (6 bases). This CDR3 is 13 amino acids long. The V end was cut by 4 bases, the J end by 9 bases, with 13 bases between. Germline values: CDR1 MGHRA, CDR2 YSYEKL. CDR3 sequence reads: CASSPLAGPEQFF. As DNA, the CDR3 is TGCGCCAGCAGCCCCTTGGCGGGACCTGAGCAGTTCTTC.

V usage is TRBV30 and J usage is TRBJ1-5; 7 bases fit TRBD1. The trim removed 3 bases at V and 1 base at J, leaving 3 bases unmatched. The CDR3 loop spans 14 amino acids. Per the germline V gene, CDR1 is GTSNPN and CDR2 is SVGIG (reference sequence). The chain's CDR3 is CAWSEGASNQPQHF. The CDR3 DNA follows: TGTGCCTGGAGCGAGGGGGCCAGCAATCAGCCCCAGCATTTT.

This chain links TRBV19 with TRBJ1-1; the match to TRBD1 covers 7 bases. Trimming cost V 2 bases and J 3 bases; bases outside gene matches: 6. Germline lookup yields CDR1 LNHDA and CDR2 SQIVND (reference sequence). The length of the CDR3 is 15 residues. The CDR3 spells CASSISRGQDTEAFF. The DNA of the CDR3 is TGTGCCAGTAGTATATCTAGGGGGCAAGACACTGAAGCTTTCTTT. The entire variable domain, with the rest obtained from reference TRBV19 and TRBJ1-1, is as follows: DGGITQSPKYLFRKEGQNVTLSCEQNLNHDAMYWYRQDPGQGLRLIYYSQIVNDFQKGDIAEGYSVSREKKESFPLTVTSAQKNPTAFYLCASSISRGQDTEAFFGQGTRLTVV.

The rearrangement links TRBV4-1 to TRBJ1-6; D is unclear. CDR3 length: 13 residues. The V end lost 0 bases, the J end lost 9 bases, and 6 bases lay between the germline ends. CDR1 is MGHRA and CDR2 is YSYEKL in the germline V gene. The CDR3 loop reads CASSQDLVSPLHF. The CDR3 bases are TGCGCCAGCAGCCAAGATTTGGTTTCACCCCTCCACTTT.

J is TRBJ1-2 and V is TRBV19, with D unresolved. This CDR3 region has 13 residues. Trimming took 0 bases from V and 4 from J, leaving 6 bases between them. CDR1 and CDR2 (germline): LNHDA, SQIVND (reference sequence). The CDR3 loop is CASSIDRSYGYTF. The CDR3 region has the DNA TGTGCCAGTAGTATAGACAGGAGCTATGGCTACACCTTC.

The chain combines TRBV6-5 with TRBJ2-5, with D possibly matching TRBD2 (6 bases). V was trimmed by 6 bases and J by 5 bases, leaving 16 bases between them. Germline assignment: CDR1 MNHEY and CDR2 SVGAGI. The CDR3 has 14 amino acids. CDR3 loop: CASSDRRGLETQYF. The CDR3 nucleotides are TGTGCCAGCAGCGACCGGAGGGGTCTGGAGACCCAGTACTTC.

In this sample, this clone turned up a few times. The CDR3 reads CASRITRSVFGGKLFF. The CDR3 DNA reads TGTGCCAGCAGAATAACCCGATCGGTCTTTGGTGGAAAACTGTTTTTT. The chain employs TRBV28 and TRBJ1-4; D unclear. CDR3 length: 16 residues. The germline CDR1 and CDR2 sequences are MDHEN and SYDVKM. Trimming cost V 6 bases and J 10 bases, with 24 bases left between them.

The table lists this clone with a few counts. This chain uses TRBV4-1 with TRBJ2-5; D is undetermined. The CDR3 sequence is 15 residues long. With 0 bases removed from V and 5 bases from J, the gap between germline ends came to 13 bases. CDR1 is MGHRA, CDR2 YSYEKL, per germline. Here the CDR3 reads CASSQEWGMQETQYF. CDR3 nucleotides: TGCGCCAGCAGCCAAGAATGGGGAATGCAGGAGACCCAGTACTTC.

The rearrangement uses TRBV7-2 and TRBJ2-7; 9 nucleotides line up with TRBD2. J gave up 3 bases and V 4 bases, and 4 bases lay outside the gene matches. Per the germline V gene, CDR1 is SGHTA and CDR2 is FQGNSA. The CDR3 is 14 residues long. Written as DNA, the CDR3 is TGTGCCAGCAGCTCGGGACTAGCAGGCTACGAGCAGTACTTC. This gives the protein CASSSGLAGYEQYF.

This chain uses TRBV19 with TRBJ2-1; tentatively, D is TRBD1 or TRBD2 (5 bases each). The CDR3 spans 12 residues. The V and J ends lost 2 bases and 9 bases respectively, with 8 bases between them. Germline-derived CDR1 and CDR2 are LNHDA and SQIVND (reference sequence). CDR3 sequence: CASSIRGGEQFF. The CDR3, as DNA: TGTGCCAGTAGTATACGGGGCGGTGAGCAGTTCTTC.

V is TRBV13 and J is TRBJ2-1; 10 positions match TRBD1. The CDR3 length is 15 residues. V shed 8 bases and J 6 bases; nucleotides not matched to a gene: 10. Per germline, CDR1 PRHDT and CDR2 FYEKMQ (reference sequence). The CDR3 DNA follows: TGTGCCAGCTGCCCCCGGGACAGGGGTAGCAATGAGCAGTTCTTC. Translating it yields CASCPRDRGSNEQFF. Combining the CDR3 with reference TRBV13 and TRBJ2-1 gives the whole variable domain AAGVIQSPRHLIKEKRETATLKCYPIPRHDTVYWYQQGPGQDPQFLISFYEKMQSDKGSIPDRFSAQQFSDYHSELNMSSLELGDSALYFCASCPRDRGSNEQFFGPGTRLTVL.

V and J are TRBV7-9 and TRBJ1-2, with 7 bases fitting TRBD1. In germline, CDR1 is SEHNR, CDR2 FQNEAQ (reference sequence). The CDR3 is made up of 15 amino acids. Trimming cost V 3 bases and J 12 bases; bases outside gene matches: 16. The CDR3 here is CASSLGAADRAGHTF. In DNA, the CDR3 is TGTGCCAGCAGCTTGGGGGCCGCCGACAGGGCCGGTCACACCTTC.

The rearrangement uses TRBV6-5 and TRBJ1-2, with D possibly matching TRBD1 (6 bases). There are 13 residues in the CDR3. In germline, CDR1 is MNHEY, CDR2 SVGAGI. Trimming cost V 7 bases and J 3 bases, with 12 bases left between them. The CDR3 spells CASTRGRDYGYTF. CDR3 sequence (DNA): TGTGCCAGCACCAGGGGCCGGGACTATGGCTACACCTTC.